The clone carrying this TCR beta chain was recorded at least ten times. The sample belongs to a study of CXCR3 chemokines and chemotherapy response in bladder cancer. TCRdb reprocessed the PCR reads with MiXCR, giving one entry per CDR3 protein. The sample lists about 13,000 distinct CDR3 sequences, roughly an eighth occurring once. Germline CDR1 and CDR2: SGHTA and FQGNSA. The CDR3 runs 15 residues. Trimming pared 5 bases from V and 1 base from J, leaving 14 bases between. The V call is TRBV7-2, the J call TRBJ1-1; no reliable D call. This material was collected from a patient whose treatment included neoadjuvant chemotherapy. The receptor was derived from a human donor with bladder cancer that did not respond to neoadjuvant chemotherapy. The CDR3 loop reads CASSPPAPKNTEAFF. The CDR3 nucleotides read TGTGCCAGCAGCCCCCCAGCCCCAAAGAACACTGAAGCTTTCTTT.